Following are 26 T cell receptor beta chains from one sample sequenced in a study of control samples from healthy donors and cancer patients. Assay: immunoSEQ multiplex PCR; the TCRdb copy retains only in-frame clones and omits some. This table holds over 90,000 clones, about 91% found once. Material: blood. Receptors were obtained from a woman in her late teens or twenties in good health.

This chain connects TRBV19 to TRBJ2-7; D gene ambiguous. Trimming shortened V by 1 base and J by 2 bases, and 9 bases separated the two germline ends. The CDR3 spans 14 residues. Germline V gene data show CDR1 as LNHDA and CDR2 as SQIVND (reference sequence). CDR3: CASSIGGMAYEQYF. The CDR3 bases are TGTGCCAGTAGTATAGGTGGCATGGCCTACGAGCAGTACTTC. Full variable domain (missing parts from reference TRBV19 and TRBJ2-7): DGGITQSPKYLFRKEGQNVTLSCEQNLNHDAMYWYRQDPGQGLRLIYYSQIVNDFQKGDIAEGYSVSREKKESFPLTVTSAQKNPTAFYLCASSIGGMAYEQYFGPGTRLTVT.

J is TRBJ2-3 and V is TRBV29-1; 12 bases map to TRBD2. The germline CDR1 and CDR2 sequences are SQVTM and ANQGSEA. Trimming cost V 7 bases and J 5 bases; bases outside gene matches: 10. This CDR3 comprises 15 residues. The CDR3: CSALGLAGGGDTQYF. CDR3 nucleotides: TGCAGCGCCTTGGGACTAGCGGGCGGTGGAGATACGCAGTATTTT.

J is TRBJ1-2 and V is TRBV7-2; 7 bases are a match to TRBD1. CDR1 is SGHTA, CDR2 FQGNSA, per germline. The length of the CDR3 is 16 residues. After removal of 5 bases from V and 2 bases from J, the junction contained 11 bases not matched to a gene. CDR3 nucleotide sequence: TGTGCCAGCAGCCTTACGCCAGGGGGGCGAAACTATGGCTACACCTTC. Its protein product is CASSLTPGGRNYGYTF.

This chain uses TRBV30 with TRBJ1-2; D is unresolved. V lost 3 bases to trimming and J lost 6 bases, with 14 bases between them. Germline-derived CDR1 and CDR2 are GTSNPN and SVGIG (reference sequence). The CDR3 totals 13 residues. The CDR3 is CAWSDFSPHGYTF. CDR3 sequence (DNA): TGTGCCTGGAGCGATTTTTCCCCCCATGGCTACACCTTC.

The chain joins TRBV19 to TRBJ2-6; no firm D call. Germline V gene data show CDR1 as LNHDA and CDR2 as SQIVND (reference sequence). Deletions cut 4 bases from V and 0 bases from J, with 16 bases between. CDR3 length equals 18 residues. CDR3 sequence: CASSKALGWDSGANVLTF. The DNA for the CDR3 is TGTGCCAGTAGTAAAGCGTTGGGGTGGGACTCTGGGGCCAACGTCCTGACTTTC.

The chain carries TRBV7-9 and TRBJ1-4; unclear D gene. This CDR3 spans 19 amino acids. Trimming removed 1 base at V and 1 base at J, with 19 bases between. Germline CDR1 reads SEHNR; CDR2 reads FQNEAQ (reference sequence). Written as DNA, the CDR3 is TGTGCCAGCAGCTTAGGCATGAGGATTGGAGGAGTAACTAATGAAAAACTGTTTTTT. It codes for CASSLGMRIGGVTNEKLFF. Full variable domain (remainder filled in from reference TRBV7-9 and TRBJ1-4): DTGVSQNPRHKITKRGQNVTFRCDPISEHNRLYWYRQTLGQGPEFLTYFQNEAQLEKSRLLSDRFSAERPKGSFSTLEIQRTEQGDSAMYLCASSLGMRIGGVTNEKLFFGSGTQLSVL.

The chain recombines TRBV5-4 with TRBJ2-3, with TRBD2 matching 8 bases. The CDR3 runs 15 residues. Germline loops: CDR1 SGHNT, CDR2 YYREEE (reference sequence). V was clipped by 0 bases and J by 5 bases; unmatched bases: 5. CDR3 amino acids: CASSLGLAWVDTQYF. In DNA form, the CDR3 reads TGTGCCAGCAGCTTGGGACTAGCGTGGGTAGATACGCAGTATTTT.

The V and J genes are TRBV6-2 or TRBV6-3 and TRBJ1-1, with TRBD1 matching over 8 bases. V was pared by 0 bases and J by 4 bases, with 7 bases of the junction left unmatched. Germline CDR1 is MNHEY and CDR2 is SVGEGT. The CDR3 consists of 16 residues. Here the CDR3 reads CASSYSTLTGATEAFF. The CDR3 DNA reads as TGTGCCAGCAGTTACTCGACACTGACAGGGGCCACTGAAGCTTTCTTT.

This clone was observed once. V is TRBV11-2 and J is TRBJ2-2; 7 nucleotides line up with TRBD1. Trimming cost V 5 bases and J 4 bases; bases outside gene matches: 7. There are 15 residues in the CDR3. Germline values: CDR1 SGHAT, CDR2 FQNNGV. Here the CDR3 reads CASSLDRVGTGELFF. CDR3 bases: TGTGCCAGCAGCCTCGACAGGGTTGGCACCGGGGAGCTGTTTTTT.

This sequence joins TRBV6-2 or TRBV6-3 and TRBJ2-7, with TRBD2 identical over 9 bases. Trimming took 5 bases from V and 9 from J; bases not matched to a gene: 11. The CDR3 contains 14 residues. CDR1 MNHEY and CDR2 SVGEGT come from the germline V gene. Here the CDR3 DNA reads TGTGCCAGCAGTGGGGTAGGCGGGGGGGCGATGCAGTACTTC. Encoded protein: CASSGVGGGAMQYF.

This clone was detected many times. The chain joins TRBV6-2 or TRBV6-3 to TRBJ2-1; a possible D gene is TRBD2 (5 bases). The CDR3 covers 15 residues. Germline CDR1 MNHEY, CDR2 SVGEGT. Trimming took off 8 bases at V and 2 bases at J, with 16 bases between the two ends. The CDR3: CASRPRGLPYNEQFF. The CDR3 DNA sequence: TGTGCCAGCCGCCCCCGCGGGCTTCCCTACAATGAGCAGTTCTTC.

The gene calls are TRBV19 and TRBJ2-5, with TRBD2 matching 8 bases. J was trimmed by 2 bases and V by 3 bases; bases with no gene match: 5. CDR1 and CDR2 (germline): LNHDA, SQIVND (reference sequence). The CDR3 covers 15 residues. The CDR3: CASSIGGGNQETQYF. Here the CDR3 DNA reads TGTGCCAGTAGTATTGGCGGGGGGAATCAAGAGACCCAGTACTTC. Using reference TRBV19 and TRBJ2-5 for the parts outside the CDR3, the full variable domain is DGGITQSPKYLFRKEGQNVTLSCEQNLNHDAMYWYRQDPGQGLRLIYYSQIVNDFQKGDIAEGYSVSREKKESFPLTVTSAQKNPTAFYLCASSIGGGNQETQYFGPGTRLLVL.

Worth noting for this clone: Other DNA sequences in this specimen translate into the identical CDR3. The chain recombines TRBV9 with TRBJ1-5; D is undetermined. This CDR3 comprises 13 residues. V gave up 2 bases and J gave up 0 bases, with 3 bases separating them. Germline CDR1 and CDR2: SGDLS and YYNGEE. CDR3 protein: CASSVGSNQPQHF. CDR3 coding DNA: TGTGCCAGCAGCGTCGGTAGCAATCAGCCCCAGCATTTT.

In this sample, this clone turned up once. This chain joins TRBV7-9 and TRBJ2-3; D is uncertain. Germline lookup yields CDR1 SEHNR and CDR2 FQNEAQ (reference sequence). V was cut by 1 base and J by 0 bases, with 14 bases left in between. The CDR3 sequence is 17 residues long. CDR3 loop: CASSLGRDPHSTDTQYF. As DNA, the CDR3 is TGTGCCAGCAGCTTAGGTCGCGACCCTCATAGCACAGATACGCAGTATTTT.

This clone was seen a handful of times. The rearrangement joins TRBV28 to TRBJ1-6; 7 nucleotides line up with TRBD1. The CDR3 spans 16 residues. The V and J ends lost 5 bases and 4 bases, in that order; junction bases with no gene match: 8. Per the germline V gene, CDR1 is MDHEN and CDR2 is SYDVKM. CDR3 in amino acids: CASSLWGTAYNSPLHF. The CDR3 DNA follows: TGTGCCAGCAGTCTCTGGGGGACAGCTTATAATTCACCCCTCCACTTT.

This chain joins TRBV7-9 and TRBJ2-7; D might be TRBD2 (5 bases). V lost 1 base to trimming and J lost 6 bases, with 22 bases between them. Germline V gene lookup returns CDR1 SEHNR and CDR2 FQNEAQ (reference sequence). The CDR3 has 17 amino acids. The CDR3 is CASSLVFAVSDRGEQYF. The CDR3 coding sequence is TGTGCCAGCAGCTTAGTTTTCGCGGTATCTGATCGGGGCGAGCAGTACTTC.

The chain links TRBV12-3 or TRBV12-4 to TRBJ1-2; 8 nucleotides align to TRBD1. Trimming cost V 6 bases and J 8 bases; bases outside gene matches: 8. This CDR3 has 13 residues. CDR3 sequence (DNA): TGTGCCAGCAGGGCAGACAGGGGACGAGGCTACACCTTC. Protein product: CASRADRGRGYTF.

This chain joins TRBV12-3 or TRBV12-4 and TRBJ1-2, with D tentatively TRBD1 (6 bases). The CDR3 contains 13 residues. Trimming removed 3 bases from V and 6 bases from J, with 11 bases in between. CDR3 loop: CASSFGGAHGYTF. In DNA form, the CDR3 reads TGTGCCAGCAGTTTCGGGGGGGCTCATGGCTACACCTTC.

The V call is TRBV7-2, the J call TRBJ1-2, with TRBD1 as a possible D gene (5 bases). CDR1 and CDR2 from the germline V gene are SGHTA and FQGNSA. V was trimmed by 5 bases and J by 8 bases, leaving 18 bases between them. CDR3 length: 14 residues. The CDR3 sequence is CASSPGVRVGGYTF. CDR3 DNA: TGTGCCAGCAGCCCGGGGGTGAGGGTAGGCGGCTACACCTTC.

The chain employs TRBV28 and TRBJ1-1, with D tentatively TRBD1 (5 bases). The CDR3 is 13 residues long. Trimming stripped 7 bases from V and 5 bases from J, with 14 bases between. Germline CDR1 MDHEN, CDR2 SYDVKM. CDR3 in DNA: TGTGCCAGCACCCCGGGGGGTGGTACTGAAGCTTTCTTT. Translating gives CASTPGGGTEAFF.

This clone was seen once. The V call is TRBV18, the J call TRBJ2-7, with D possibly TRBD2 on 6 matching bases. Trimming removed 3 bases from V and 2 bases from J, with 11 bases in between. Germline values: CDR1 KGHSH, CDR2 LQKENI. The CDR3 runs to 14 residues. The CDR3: CASSPRGFAYEQYF. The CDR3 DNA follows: TGTGCCAGCTCACCCCGGGGGTTTGCCTACGAGCAGTACTTC.

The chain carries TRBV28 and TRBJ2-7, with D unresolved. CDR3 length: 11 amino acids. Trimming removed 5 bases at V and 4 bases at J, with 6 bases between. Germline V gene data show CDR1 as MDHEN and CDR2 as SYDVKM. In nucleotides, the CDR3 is TGTGCCAGCAGTCGGTTTTACGAGCAGTACTTC. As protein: CASSRFYEQYF.

The CDR3 loop reads CASSKAGKRREGSYEQYF. The CDR3 DNA is TGTGCCAGCAGCAAAGCTGGAAAAAGGCGGGAGGGATCTTACGAGCAGTACTTC. This chain uses TRBV21-1 with TRBJ2-7; the tabulated D call, TRBD2, remains unverified against the DNA. TRBV21-1 is recorded as a pseudogene. The CDR3 loop spans 18 amino acids.

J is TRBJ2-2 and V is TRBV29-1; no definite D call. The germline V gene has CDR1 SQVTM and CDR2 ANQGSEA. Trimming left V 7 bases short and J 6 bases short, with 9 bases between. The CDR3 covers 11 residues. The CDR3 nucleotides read TGCAGCGCGACTGTTCCCGGGGAGCTGTTTTTT. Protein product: CSATVPGELFF.

CDR3 bases: TGTGCCAGCAGGACAGGTAACGCTGAAAAACTGTTTTTT. This gives the protein CASRTGNAEKLFF. V gene TRBV27 combines with J gene TRBJ1-4; maybe TRBD1 (6 bases). V was shortened by 6 bases and J by 7 bases, with 12 bases between the two germline ends. The CDR3 runs 13 residues. The germline V gene encodes CDR1 MNHEY and CDR2 SMNVEV (reference sequence).

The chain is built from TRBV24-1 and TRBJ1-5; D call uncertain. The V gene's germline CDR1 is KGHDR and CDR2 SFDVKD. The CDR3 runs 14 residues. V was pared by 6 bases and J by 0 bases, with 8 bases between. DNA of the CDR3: TGTGCCACCAGTTCGTCATATAGCAATCAGCCCCAGCATTTT. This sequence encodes CATSSSYSNQPQHF.